The present T cell receptor beta chain was sequenced within a study of cytomegalovirus exposure and HLA in healthy donors. This clone was counted a few times. Its antigen is as yet unknown. V was cut by 0 bases and J by 9 bases, with 6 bases left in between. Germline-derived CDR1 and CDR2 are MGHRA and YSYEKL. This CDR3 spans 12 amino acids. The PCR ran on 60 Vbeta and 13 Jbeta primers. Method: immunoSEQ multiplex PCR; TCRdb's copy keeps in-frame clones and lacks some. The table records 50,000 to 55,000 clones, around three fifths of them present only once. Healthy bone marrow donors supplied every sample. The study, taken as a whole, reports: Analysis performed later showed TCR beta chains linked to HLA being more clonally expanded than equally common others. Being indistinguishable, some V segments were excluded, TRBV6-2 and TRBV6-3 among them. Earlier findings revealed that most TCR beta V segments proved productive either about 87% or about 30% of the time.

The sequence was obtained from a human donor in good health. The gene calls are TRBV4-1 and TRBJ2-1; D is undetermined. Sequenced sample: PBMCs. CDR3 sequence: CASSQDRGEQFF. The CDR3 coding sequence is TGCGCCAGCAGCCAAGATAGAGGTGAGCAGTTCTTC.